Below, 18 T cell receptor beta chains from the same sample are listed, as sequenced in a study of blood T cell repertoires in COVID-19. Sequencing used immunoSEQ multiplex PCR; TCRdb keeps in-frame clones, though not all of them. The sample holds fewer than 300,000 clones; approximately 90% are singletons and the top ten take 2% to 2.5%. Material for sequencing was peripheral blood. These receptors were obtained from a woman in her 30s with COVID-19, enrolled during active disease.

A single count supports this clone. V and J are TRBV5-6 and TRBJ2-3, with D hard to call. Looked up from germline, CDR1 is SGHDT and CDR2 is YYEEEE. This CDR3 has 15 amino acids. V gave up 0 bases and J gave up 3 bases, with 11 bases separating them. The DNA for the CDR3 is TGTGCCAGCAGCTTGGATTCGAGAACGACAGATACGCAGTATTTT. This translates into CASSLDSRTTDTQYF.

V usage is TRBV28 and J usage is TRBJ1-2; the match to TRBD1 covers 7 bases. This CDR3 has 13 amino acids. Germline CDR1 reads MDHEN; CDR2 reads SYDVKM. Trimming removed 6 bases from V and 3 bases from J; junction bases left unmatched: 4. This CDR3 reads CASRSGTDYGYTF. The CDR3 nucleotides read TGTGCCAGCAGGTCCGGGACAGACTATGGCTACACCTTC.

V usage is TRBV20-1 and J usage is TRBJ2-2, with 12 positions matching TRBD2. Germline V gives CDR1 DFQATT, CDR2 SNEGSKA (reference sequence). The CDR3 spans 16 residues. The J segment lost 6 bases and the V segment lost 3 bases, leaving 8 bases of the junction unmatched. The DNA for the CDR3 is TGCAGTGCTAGTCCGCTAGCGGGAGGGTTACCCGGGGAGCTGTTTTTT. Translated, it gives CSASPLAGGLPGELFF.

This chain links TRBV30 with TRBJ2-3; 8 positions match TRBD2. V was pared by 0 bases and J by 3 bases, with 2 bases of the junction left unmatched. Germline CDR1 reads GTSNPN; CDR2 reads SVGIG (reference sequence). The CDR3 runs 14 residues. For the CDR3, the DNA is TGTGCCTGGAGTGTCGCGGGAGGAACAGATACGCAGTATTTT. Its protein product is CAWSVAGGTDTQYF. The full variable domain, in which reference TRBV30 and TRBJ2-3 provide the parts outside the CDR3, is SQTIHQWPATLVQPVGSPLSLECTVEGTSNPNLYWYRQAAGRGLQLLFYSVGIGQISSEVPQNLSASRPQDRQFILSSKKLLLSDSGFYLCAWSVAGGTDTQYFGPGTRLTVL.

CDR3 DNA sequence: TGTGCCAGTAGTGAGGAGCCAGCGGCATACAATGAGCAGTTCTTC. It specifies CASSEEPAAYNEQFF. This chain uses TRBV19 with TRBJ2-1; D possibly corresponds to TRBD2 (5 bases). V dropped 5 bases and J dropped 4 bases, with 15 bases sitting between them. CDR3 length: 15 residues. Germline loops: CDR1 LNHDA, CDR2 SQIVND (reference sequence). The variable domain in full, with the rest retrieved from reference TRBV19 and TRBJ2-1, is DGGITQSPKYLFRKEGQNVTLSCEQNLNHDAMYWYRQDPGQGLRLIYYSQIVNDFQKGDIAEGYSVSREKKESFPLTVTSAQKNPTAFYLCASSEEPAAYNEQFFGPGTRLTVL.

The chain uses TRBV10-3 and TRBJ2-5; D is ambiguous. The CDR3 is 15 residues long. Per the germline V gene, CDR1 is ENHRY and CDR2 is SYGVKD. Between the trimmed V and J ends, which lost 0 bases and 2 bases, there was a span of 10 bases. Here the CDR3 reads CAISESQKQQETQYF. The CDR3 coding sequence is TGTGCCATCAGTGAGTCGCAAAAACAGCAAGAGACCCAGTACTTC.

J is TRBJ2-3 and V is TRBV19; D is possibly TRBD1 (6 bases). The CDR3 contains 14 residues. Per the germline V gene, CDR1 is LNHDA and CDR2 is SQIVND (reference sequence). With 5 bases removed from V and 4 bases from J, the gap between germline ends came to 13 bases. In DNA form, the CDR3 reads TGTGCCAGTAGTTCAGGGGAGTGGGCAGATACGCAGTATTTT. Protein: CASSSGEWADTQYF. The full variable domain, rest sourced from reference TRBV19 and TRBJ2-3, is DGGITQSPKYLFRKEGQNVTLSCEQNLNHDAMYWYRQDPGQGLRLIYYSQIVNDFQKGDIAEGYSVSREKKESFPLTVTSAQKNPTAFYLCASSSGEWADTQYFGPGTRLTVL.

This chain links TRBV5-1 with TRBJ2-2; possibly TRBD2 for D (6 bases). V was cut by 2 bases and J by 2 bases, with 10 bases left in between. The CDR3 has 15 amino acids. Per germline, CDR1 SGHRS and CDR2 YFSETQ. This chain's CDR3 is CASSFGAGNTGELFF. In DNA form, the CDR3 reads TGCGCCAGCAGCTTTGGGGCGGGAAACACCGGGGAGCTGTTTTTT. Full variable domain (outside the CDR3, taken from reference TRBV5-1 and TRBJ2-2): KAGVTQTPRYLIKTRGQQVTLSCSPISGHRSVSWYQQTPGQGLQFLFEYFSETQRNKGNFPGRFSGRQFSNSRSEMNVSTLELGDSALYLCASSFGAGNTGELFFGEGSRLTVL.

This clone turned up a few times. The rearrangement uses TRBV3-1 (or the pseudogene TRBV3-2) and TRBJ2-2; possible D gene TRBD1, 6 bases. The germline V gene has CDR1 LGHDT and CDR2 YNNKEL (reference sequence). V shed 2 bases and J shed 0 bases, with 13 bases lying between them. The CDR3 loop spans 17 amino acids. The CDR3 sequence is CASSQLGGRTNTGELFF. DNA for the CDR3: TGTGCCAGCAGCCAATTAGGGGGACGAACGAACACCGGGGAGCTGTTTTTT.

The chain has TRBV19 and TRBJ1-6; D gene ambiguous. CDR3 length: 16 residues. Trimming pared 8 bases from V and 3 bases from J, leaving 17 bases between. CDR1 LNHDA and CDR2 SQIVND come from the germline V gene (reference sequence). CDR3 in DNA: TGTGCCAGTCAGAACGGCCCCGGACTCTATAATTCACCCCTCCACTTT. This translates into CASQNGPGLYNSPLHF.

The gene calls are TRBV11-3 and TRBJ2-1; 8 positions match TRBD2. V lost 5 bases, J lost 0 bases, and 3 bases stayed unmatched. This CDR3 spans 15 amino acids. Germline V gene lookup returns CDR1 SGHNT and CDR2 YENEEA. CDR3 coding DNA: TGTGCCAGCAGCCCGGGAGGGGACTCCTACAATGAGCAGTTCTTC. Translation: CASSPGGDSYNEQFF.

V usage is TRBV7-2 and J usage is TRBJ2-7; 7 bases align to TRBD2. CDR1 is SGHTA, CDR2 FQGNSA, per germline. Losses at the gene ends were 5 bases for V and 6 bases for J; bases not matched to a gene: 4. The CDR3 consists of 12 residues. The CDR3 reads CASSRIAGEQYF. CDR3 nucleotide sequence: TGTGCCAGCAGCCGGATAGCGGGCGAGCAGTACTTC.

The chain has TRBV3-1 (or the pseudogene TRBV3-2) and TRBJ2-5; TRBD2 agrees at 8 bases. Per the germline V gene, CDR1 is LGHDT and CDR2 is YNNKEL (reference sequence). V shed 3 bases, J shed 4 bases, and the junction held 7 bases outside the gene matches. CDR3 length: 15 residues. The CDR3 loop reads CASSQYSSGRETQYF. DNA for the CDR3: TGTGCCAGCAGCCAGTACTCTAGCGGGCGAGAGACCCAGTACTTC.

The V and J genes are TRBV9 and TRBJ2-3, with 8 bases fitting TRBD1. This CDR3 has 16 residues. Germline V lookup: CDR1 SGDLS, CDR2 YYNGEE. V lost 1 base and J lost 2; bases outside the gene matches: 6. Here the CDR3 DNA reads TGTGCCAGCAGCGTACTGACAGGGGCCCACACAGATACGCAGTATTTT. Translation gives CASSVLTGAHTDTQYF.

This rearrangement joins TRBV3-1 (or the pseudogene TRBV3-2) to TRBJ1-1, with D unresolved. This CDR3 is built from 16 residues. V shed 0 bases and J shed 0 bases, with 11 bases lying between them. Looked up from germline, CDR1 is LGHDT and CDR2 is YNNKEL (reference sequence). The CDR3 here is CASSQDKRPLNTEAFF. CDR3 coding DNA: TGTGCCAGCAGCCAAGACAAGAGGCCGCTGAACACTGAAGCTTTCTTT.

The CDR3 nucleotides are TGTGCCAGCAGTGAATCCCGGACAGGGGCAGCTAATGAAAAACTGTTTTTT. Translation gives CASSESRTGAANEKLFF. The rearrangement links TRBV25-1 to TRBJ1-4; TRBD1 matches 9 bases. The CDR3 totals 17 residues. CDR1 and CDR2 from the germline V gene are MGHDK and SYGVNS. The V gene end was trimmed by 1 base and the J gene end by 3 bases; junction bases not matched to a gene: 6.

The V gene is TRBV18, the J gene TRBJ2-5, with a tentative D call TRBD2 (5 bases). The V and J ends lost 2 bases and 4 bases respectively, with 5 bases between them. Germline V gene data show CDR1 as KGHSH and CDR2 as LQKENI. The CDR3 spans 12 residues. CDR3 sequence: CASSPGRETQYF. CDR3 nucleotides: TGTGCCAGCTCACCAGGGAGAGAGACCCAGTACTTC.

J is TRBJ1-1 and V is TRBV14; 8 bases fit TRBD1. This CDR3 comprises 12 residues. Unmatched junction bases numbered 1, after V lost 4 bases and J lost 6 bases. The germline V gene encodes CDR1 SGHDN and CDR2 FVKESK. In nucleotides, the CDR3 is TGTGCCAGCAGCCCAGGGGGCCCTGAAGCTTTCTTT. It yields the protein CASSPGGPEAFF.